The 4 T cell receptor beta chains reported below all come from one sample, sequenced in a study of blood T cell repertoires in COVID-19. Some clones are missing from TCRdb's copy, which holds only in-frame ones; the method was immunoSEQ multiplex PCR. The table shows more than 300,000 clones, with approximately 90% occurring only once. Sequencing input: PBMCs or T cells enriched from blood (not recorded which). The receptors here all came from a woman aged 18-35 years who had recovered from COVID-19.

This chain connects TRBV30 to TRBJ1-1, with a possible D match to TRBD1 (6 bases). This CDR3 comprises 16 residues. Trimming removed 3 bases from V and 0 bases from J, with 17 bases in between. Germline CDR1 reads GTSNPN; CDR2 reads SVGIG (reference sequence). The chain's CDR3 is CAWSHRWGRMNTEAFF. CDR3 coding DNA: TGTGCCTGGAGCCACCGGTGGGGGCGAATGAACACTGAAGCTTTCTTT.

The genes are TRBV11-3 and TRBJ2-7; 9 positions agree with TRBD1. The CDR3 spans 15 residues. Germline V gene lookup returns CDR1 SGHNT and CDR2 YENEEA. Trimming took 5 bases from V and 1 from J; bases not matched to a gene: 6. In DNA form, the CDR3 reads TGTGCCAGCAGCCAAAACAGGGGGCCATCCTACGAGCAGTACTTC. It translates to CASSQNRGPSYEQYF. The whole variable domain, remainder taken from reference TRBV11-3 and TRBJ2-7, is EAGVVQSPRYKIIEKKQPVAFWCNPISGHNTLYWYLQNLGQGPELLIRYENEEAVDDSQLPKDRFSAERLKGVDSTLKIQPAELGDSAVYLCASSQNRGPSYEQYFGPGTRLTVT.

The CDR3 DNA follows: TGTGCCAGCAGCCCACTCAGGGAATTCTCCTACGAGCAGTACTTC. Its translation: CASSPLREFSYEQYF. V and J are TRBV11-2 and TRBJ2-7, with D perhaps matching TRBD1 (5 bases). The CDR3 contains 15 residues. Germline values: CDR1 SGHAT, CDR2 FQNNGV. V lost 5 bases, J lost 0 bases, and 14 bases lay in between.

The V call is TRBV12-5, the J call TRBJ1-5; 7 bases align to TRBD1. The CDR3 contains 13 residues. From germline, CDR1 is LGHNT and CDR2 FRNRAP. Unmatched junction bases numbered 1, after V lost 6 bases and J lost 2 bases. In nucleotides, the CDR3 is TGTGCTAGTGGCGACAGGGGCAATCAGCCCCAGCATTTT. Protein: CASGDRGNQPQHF.